The entry below describes one TCR beta chain. Authors' methods: Estimates of nucleated cell counts were drawn from the amplification of reference gene primers. Clones were sequenced by immunoSEQ multiplex PCR, and TCRdb holds only the in-frame ones, with some missing. V and J calls and clone size are given by that table; D and trimming were obtained from the DNA. The sample includes about 150,000 clones, 65% to 90% of them seen just once. This entry comes from a study of blood T cell repertoires in COVID-19. At the level of the study: The United States, Italy and Spain provided the acute and convalescent COVID-19 samples. Sample material is recorded as cDNA or gDNA derived from T cells, B-cell-depleted T cells, or PBMCs.

The length of the CDR3 is 16 residues. Trimming at V came to 2 bases and at J to 9 bases, leaving 6 bases not matched to a gene. In germline, CDR1 is MDHEN, CDR2 SYDVKM. Sequencing was performed on peripheral blood. The chain couples TRBV28 to TRBJ2-4, with TRBD2 matching over 14 bases. The TCR originated in a man between 70 and 80 years old with acute or convalescent COVID-19. CDR3 sequence reads: CASSLPGTSGSGIQYF. The DNA of the CDR3 is TGTGCCAGCAGTTTACCCGGGACTAGCGGGAGTGGCATTCAGTACTTC.